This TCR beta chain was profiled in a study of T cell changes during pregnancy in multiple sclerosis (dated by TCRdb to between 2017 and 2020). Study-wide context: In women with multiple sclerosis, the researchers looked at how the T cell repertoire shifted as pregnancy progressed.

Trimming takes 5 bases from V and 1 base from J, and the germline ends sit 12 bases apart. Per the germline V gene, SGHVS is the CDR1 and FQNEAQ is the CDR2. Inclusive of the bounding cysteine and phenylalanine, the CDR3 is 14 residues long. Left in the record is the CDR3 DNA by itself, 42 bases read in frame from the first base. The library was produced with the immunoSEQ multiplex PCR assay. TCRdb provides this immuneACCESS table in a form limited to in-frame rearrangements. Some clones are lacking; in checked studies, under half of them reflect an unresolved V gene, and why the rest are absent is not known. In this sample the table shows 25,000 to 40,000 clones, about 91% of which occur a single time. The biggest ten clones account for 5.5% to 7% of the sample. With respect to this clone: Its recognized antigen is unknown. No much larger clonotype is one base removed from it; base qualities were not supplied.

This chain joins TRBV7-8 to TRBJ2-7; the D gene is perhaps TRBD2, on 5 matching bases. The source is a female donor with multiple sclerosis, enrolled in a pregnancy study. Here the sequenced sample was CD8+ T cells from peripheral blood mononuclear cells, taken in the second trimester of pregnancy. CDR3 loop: CASSTSLVSYEQYF. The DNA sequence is TGTGCCAGCAGCACTTCACTAGTTTCCTACGAGCAGTACTTC.